This T cell receptor beta chain was recorded in a study of PD-L1 blockade in urothelial cancer. Study background: About nine tenths of the roughly 30 patients were men whose urothelial cancer was bladder-origin. Each patient had 0 to 3 earlier chemotherapy regimens.

There are 15 residues in the CDR3. With 6 bases removed from V and 3 bases from J, the gap between germline ends came to 19 bases. The germline V gene has CDR1 SGHNT and CDR2 YYREEE (reference sequence). Of note for this clone: Antigen unknown.

Into every PCR, synthetic TCR analog templates were spiked. Using immunoSEQ multiplex PCR, the repertoire was profiled, and TCRdb retains in-frame clones only, with some absent. There are about 51,000 clones in the sample; approximately 83% occur only once, and 16% lies in the top ten. Points from the study as a whole: Where pretreatment blood TCR clonality fell below the median, better survival was predicted.

The sequenced sample was PBMCs, obtained around atezolizumab (anti-PD-L1) treatment. The chain is built from TRBV5-4 and TRBJ2-7; tentative D call: TRBD1 (5 bases). The receptor was isolated from a man aged 55 to 70 with urothelial cancer. In nucleotides, the CDR3 is TGTGCCAGCAATTCGAAAGGTCAGGGAATCTACGAGCAGTACTTC. This encodes CASNSKGQGIYEQYF.